This TCR beta chain appears in the sequencing data of a study of blood T cell repertoires in COVID-19. Germline CDR1 SEHNR, CDR2 FQNEAQ (reference sequence). V shed 6 bases and J shed 0 bases, with 5 bases lying between them. This CDR3 has 12 residues. The method was immunoSEQ multiplex PCR; TCRdb's version includes in-frame clones alone and lacks a portion of them. The data hold 250,000 to 350,000 clones, with 65% to 85% observed a single time. The receptor comes from a human donor with COVID-19, enrolled during active disease. The donor label of this sample is uncertain. Specimen: peripheral blood. The V and J genes are TRBV7-9 and TRBJ1-2; D remains ambiguous. Here the CDR3 DNA reads TGTGCCAGCAGGGGAGCTAACTATGGCTACACCTTC. This gives the protein CASRGANYGYTF.